Below, 10 T cell receptor beta chains from the same sample are listed, as sequenced in a study of T cell responses to AZD1222 COVID-19 vaccine. Clones were read by immunoSEQ multiplex PCR, and TCRdb kept only the in-frame ones, dropping some. The sample carries roughly 180,000 clones, around 90% recorded once. The source was peripheral blood, collected on day 0 of AZD1222 vaccination. These receptor sequences come from an adult in good health.

The chain employs TRBV9 and TRBJ2-7, with TRBD2 matching over 11 bases. Germline-derived CDR1 and CDR2 are SGDLS and YYNGEE. Trimming took 3 bases from V and 6 from J; bases not matched to a gene: 8. The CDR3 contains 15 residues. The chain's CDR3 is CASSAVTSGMGEQYF. CDR3 nucleotide sequence: TGTGCCAGCAGCGCAGTGACTAGCGGGATGGGCGAGCAGTACTTC.

The chain carries TRBV28 and TRBJ1-4; D call uncertain. The germline V and J ends were trimmed by 6 bases and 3 bases, with 14 bases remaining between them. Germline loops: CDR1 MDHEN, CDR2 SYDVKM. This CDR3 contains 15 residues. The CDR3 coding sequence is TGTGCCAGCAGGTTGAGACGGACCGCTAATGAAAAACTGTTTTTT. This gives the protein CASRLRRTANEKLFF.

The J gene is TRBJ1-1, the V gene TRBV7-3; D ambiguous. Germline values: CDR1 SGHTA, CDR2 FQGTGA. This CDR3 spans 15 amino acids. V shed 1 base and J shed 4 bases, with 13 bases lying between them. The CDR3 sequence: CASSLSRLRSTEAFF. DNA of the CDR3: TGTGCCAGCAGCTTAAGTAGGCTACGGAGCACTGAAGCTTTCTTT.

This clone was detected once. The chain is built from TRBV9 and TRBJ2-2, with 8 bases lining up with TRBD2. Trimming cost V 2 bases and J 0 bases; bases outside gene matches: 9. This CDR3 contains 18 residues. Germline-derived CDR1 and CDR2 are SGDLS and YYNGEE. For the CDR3, the DNA is TGTGCCAGCAGCGTCCTTCCGGGGGGGCCTGCGAACACCGGGGAGCTGTTTTTT. Protein product: CASSVLPGGPANTGELFF.

The chain is built from TRBV9 and TRBJ2-1; the match to TRBD1 covers 10 bases. This CDR3 spans 16 amino acids. CDR1 is SGDLS, CDR2 YYNGEE, per germline. With 0 bases clipped from V and 7 bases from J, the junction kept 7 bases outside the gene matches. For the CDR3, the DNA is TGTGCCAGCAGCGTAGAGCCGGGACAGGGGACTAATGAGCAGTTCTTC. Encoded protein: CASSVEPGQGTNEQFF.

CDR3 region: CASSEGVARAYEQYF. In DNA, the CDR3 is TGTGCCAGCAGTGAAGGCGTCGCCAGGGCCTACGAGCAGTACTTC. The chain links TRBV9 to TRBJ2-7, with a tentative D call TRBD1 (5 bases). Between the trimmed V and J ends, which lost 5 bases and 2 bases, there was a span of 17 bases. CDR3 length equals 15 residues. CDR1 and CDR2 from the germline V gene are SGDLS and YYNGEE.

V is TRBV29-1 and J is TRBJ2-1; D is undetermined. Looked up from germline, CDR1 is SQVTM and CDR2 is ANQGSEA. Deletions cut 4 bases from V and 8 bases from J, with 12 bases between. The CDR3 runs 12 residues. The CDR3 DNA sequence: TGCAGCGTTGGTAGGGCATTAGATGAGCAGTTCTTC. It is translated as CSVGRALDEQFF.

This chain connects TRBV7-2 to TRBJ1-4; TRBD1 might be the D (5 bases). Germline CDR1 reads SGHTA; CDR2 reads FQGNSA. V dropped 8 bases and J dropped 5 bases, with 15 bases sitting between them. This CDR3 is 14 amino acids long. CDR3 protein: CASHQGRSNEKLFF. The CDR3 coding sequence is TGTGCCAGCCACCAGGGCCGCTCGAATGAAAAACTGTTTTTT.

This chain uses TRBV6-2 or TRBV6-3 with TRBJ2-3; D is unclear. The CDR3 length is 18 residues. The germline V gene encodes CDR1 MNHEY and CDR2 SVGEGT. V was pared by 2 bases and J by 1 base, with 19 bases between. In nucleotides, the CDR3 is TGTGCCAGCAGTTACGAAACGGTCGGGTTCCTGGGCACAGATACGCAGTATTTT. Translated: CASSYETVGFLGTDTQYF.

In DNA form, the CDR3 reads TGCAGCGTTGATCTAGCGGGAGAAGGGTACGAGCAGTACTTC. Its protein is CSVDLAGEGYEQYF. The gene calls are TRBV29-1 and TRBJ2-7; 10 bases are shared with TRBD2. V was pared by 3 bases and J by 4 bases, with 6 bases of the junction left unmatched. CDR1 and CDR2 from the germline V gene are SQVTM and ANQGSEA. There are 14 residues in the CDR3.